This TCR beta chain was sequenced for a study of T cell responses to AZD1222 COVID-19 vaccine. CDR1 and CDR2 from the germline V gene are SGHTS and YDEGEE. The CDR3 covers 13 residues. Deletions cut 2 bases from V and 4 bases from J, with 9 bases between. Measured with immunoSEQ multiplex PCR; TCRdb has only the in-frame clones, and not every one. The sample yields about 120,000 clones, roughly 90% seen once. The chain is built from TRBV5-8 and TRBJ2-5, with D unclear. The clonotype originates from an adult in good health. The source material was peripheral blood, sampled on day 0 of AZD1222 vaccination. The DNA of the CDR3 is TGTGCCAGCAGCTTTCCGGCGAGAGAGACCCAGTACTTC. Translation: CASSFPARETQYF.